Listed here are 20 T cell receptor beta chains from one sample, sequenced in a study of T-cell reconstitution after alpha-beta-depleted transplantation in children. Unique molecular identifiers were incorporated when the TCRbeta library was constructed. One entry per CDR3 protein results from TCRdb running MiXCR on the PCR reads. The profile shows some 78,000 distinct CDR3 sequences, 13% to 15% of them singletons. The specimen comprised PBMCs, mostly from graft donor cells, sampled 180 days after TCRalphabeta/CD19-depleted stem cell transplant. The receptors stem from a male patient under 10 years old who had a stem cell transplant for acute lymphoblastic leukemia, so the T cells may come from the graft donor.

V gene TRBV28 combines with J gene TRBJ2-7, with D tentatively TRBD1 or TRBD2 (5 bases each). The germline V gene has CDR1 MDHEN and CDR2 SYDVKM. This CDR3 is built from 16 residues. V lost 3 bases and J 0 bases, leaving 15 bases between the germline ends. For the CDR3, the DNA is TGTGCCAGCAGTTTGGGACCGCTCCTCAGCTCCTACGAGCAGTACTTC. Encoded protein: CASSLGPLLSSYEQYF.

The J gene is TRBJ2-1, the V gene TRBV5-1; 7 bases agree with TRBD2. CDR1 and CDR2 from the germline V gene are SGHRS and YFSETQ. The length of the CDR3 is 15 residues. After removal of 8 bases from V and 12 bases from J, the junction contained 20 bases not matched to a gene. CDR3 nucleotides: TGCGCCAGTACCTCCGGGACTATAGAGAGAGGCAGGCAGTTCTTC. Translation: CASTSGTIERGRQFF.

In this sample, this clonotype turned up a few times. The chain couples TRBV12-3 or TRBV12-4 to TRBJ1-6, with unresolved D. Trimming shortened V by 3 bases and J by 0 bases, and 6 bases separated the two germline ends. The CDR3 length is 15 residues. This chain's CDR3 is CASSFGSSYNSPLHF. In DNA, the CDR3 is TGTGCCAGCAGTTTTGGGAGCTCCTATAATTCACCCCTCCACTTT.

Only a few counts were recorded for this clonotype. The V call is TRBV4-3, the J call TRBJ1-6, with unresolved D. Germline lookup yields CDR1 LGHNA and CDR2 YSLEER. V lost 7 bases and J 10 bases, leaving 11 bases between the germline ends. This CDR3 region has 12 residues. CDR3 in amino acids: CASNEGSSPLHF. CDR3 bases: TGCGCCAGCAACGAGGGTAGCTCACCCCTCCACTTT.

The chain uses TRBV5-1 and TRBJ2-7, with D perhaps TRBD2 (5 bases). The CDR3 has 15 residues. Germline values: CDR1 SGHRS, CDR2 YFSETQ. V lost 0 bases to trimming and J lost 1 base, with 11 bases between them. The CDR3 DNA reads as TGCGCCAGCAGCTTGGCCGGCCGGGGATCCTACGAGCAGTACTTC. It encodes CASSLAGRGSYEQYF.

This clonotype was seen at least ten times. The V gene is TRBV4-3, the J gene TRBJ1-2; D might be TRBD1 (5 bases). The germline gives CDR1 LGHNA, CDR2 YSLEER. CDR3 length: 11 amino acids. Trimming removed 5 bases at V and 5 bases at J, with 6 bases between. CDR3 DNA: TGCGCCAGCAGCGAGGGGTATGGCTACACCTTC. Translated: CASSEGYGYTF.

The count of this clonotype is one. The chain joins TRBV12-5 to TRBJ2-2; TRBD1 might be the D (6 bases). Germline lookup yields CDR1 LGHNT and CDR2 FRNRAP. The CDR3 is made up of 16 amino acids. V was shortened by 2 bases and J by 5 bases, with 15 bases between the two germline ends. Written as DNA, the CDR3 is TGTGCTAGTGGTTTGCAGGGGAAGGATGGGACCGGGGAGCTGTTTTTT. It is translated as CASGLQGKDGTGELFF.

The gene calls are TRBV5-1 and TRBJ1-1; TRBD1 aligns across 7 bases. The J segment lost 1 base and the V segment lost 8 bases, leaving 5 bases of the junction unmatched. The CDR3 loop spans 13 amino acids. Germline CDR1 and CDR2: SGHRS and YFSETQ. CDR3 coding DNA: TGCGCCAGTGGACAGGCTAGGAACACTGAAGCTTTCTTT. Its protein product is CASGQARNTEAFF. Complete variable domain (other parts from reference TRBV5-1 and TRBJ1-1): KAGVTQTPRYLIKTRGQQVTLSCSPISGHRSVSWYQQTPGQGLQFLFEYFSETQRNKGNFPGRFSGRQFSNSRSEMNVSTLELGDSALYLCASGQARNTEAFFGQGTRLTVV.

The chain carries TRBV18 and TRBJ1-2; the D is unclear. Trimming left V 6 bases short and J 0 bases short, with 8 bases between. The CDR3 sequence is 13 residues long. Germline CDR1 is KGHSH and CDR2 is LQKENI. The CDR3 nucleotides read TGTGCCAGCTCCAGATCAGCTAACTATGGCTACACCTTC. Its protein product is CASSRSANYGYTF.

The chain combines TRBV10-3 with TRBJ2-3; TRBD2 matches 9 bases. This CDR3 comprises 14 residues. V lost 10 bases to trimming and J lost 4 bases; unmatched junction nucleotides: 9. Germline V gene sequence: CDR1 ENHRY, CDR2 SYGVKD. In nucleotides, the CDR3 is TGTGCCAGCCGGGCTAGCGGGATAGCAGATACGCAGTATTTT. This translates into CASRASGIADTQYF.

This clonotype came up a few times. The gene calls are TRBV6-1 and TRBJ2-2; TRBD2 matches 9 bases. Germline-derived CDR1 and CDR2 are MNHNS and SASEGT. This CDR3 comprises 18 residues. The J segment lost 4 bases and the V segment lost 8 bases, leaving 17 bases of the junction unmatched. The CDR3 reads CASGALAGAPRGTGELFF. DNA for the CDR3: TGTGCCAGCGGGGCACTAGCGGGCGCCCCCAGGGGCACCGGGGAGCTGTTTTTT.

This chain connects TRBV29-1 to TRBJ1-1; D ambiguous. Germline V gene data show CDR1 as SQVTM and CDR2 as ANQGSEA. The CDR3 length is 15 residues. Trimming removed 6 bases from V and 2 bases from J, with 19 bases in between. For the CDR3, the DNA is TGCAGCGTCGCGCAACGAGGGTCCATTAACACTGAAGCTTTCTTT. Residues: CSVAQRGSINTEAFF.

The chain links TRBV4-2 to TRBJ2-7, with a weak D call TRBD2 (6 bases). Germline loops: CDR1 LGHNA, CDR2 YNFKEQ. V lost 4 bases and J lost 6, with 10 bases in between. The CDR3 is made up of 12 amino acids. CDR3 coding DNA: TGTGCCAGCAGCCCGGGGGTCTTCGAGCAGTACTTC. This codes for CASSPGVFEQYF.

This clonotype was seen many times. The CDR3 DNA is TGTGCCATCAGTGCCGGACTAGCGGGCACCGGGGAGCTGTTTTTT. Protein product: CAISAGLAGTGELFF. The genes are TRBV10-3 and TRBJ2-2, with 11 nucleotides matching TRBD2. Per germline, CDR1 ENHRY and CDR2 SYGVKD. The CDR3 totals 15 residues. With V trimmed by 4 bases and J by 4 bases, 2 bases remained unmatched.

This clonotype was counted a few times. This rearrangement joins TRBV7-2 to TRBJ1-1; no clear D. Germline CDR1 reads SGHTA; CDR2 reads FQGNSA. CDR3 size: 15 residues. The V and J ends lost 4 bases and 5 bases respectively, with 17 bases between them. In DNA form, the CDR3 reads TGTGCCAGCAGCTCTCGACGGCCGATAGGGACTGAAGCTTTCTTT. Its protein is CASSSRRPIGTEAFF. The full variable domain, with the rest looked up from reference TRBV7-2 and TRBJ1-1, is GAGVSQSPSNKVTEKGKDVELRCDPISGHTALYWYRQSLGQGLEFLIYFQGNSAPDKSGLPSDRFSAERTGGSVSTLTIQRTQQEDSAVYLCASSSRRPIGTEAFFGQGTRLTVV.

This clonotype was detected only a few times. The chain has TRBV4-2 and TRBJ2-7, with D maybe TRBD2 (6 bases). Germline CDR1 is LGHNA and CDR2 is YNFKEQ. V was shortened by 0 bases and J by 0 bases, with 12 bases between the two germline ends. The CDR3 extends over 16 amino acids. The CDR3 DNA is TGTGCCAGCAGCCAAGATAATCGGCGGGGCTCCTACGAGCAGTACTTC. This translates into CASSQDNRRGSYEQYF.

This clonotype was recorded a few times. J is TRBJ1-4 and V is TRBV5-1; TRBD1 matches 7 bases. The CDR3 is 15 residues long. V was pared by 5 bases and J by 4 bases, with 8 bases of the junction left unmatched. Per germline, CDR1 SGHRS and CDR2 YFSETQ. The CDR3 DNA reads as TGCGCCAGCAGGACCTCAGGGGGGTTTAATGAAAAACTGTTTTTT. The encoded protein is CASRTSGGFNEKLFF.

The J gene is TRBJ2-3, the V gene TRBV3-1; D is undetermined. V lost 4 bases and J 4 bases, leaving 6 bases between the germline ends. The CDR3 runs 12 residues. Germline-derived CDR1 and CDR2 are LGHDT and YNNKEL (reference sequence). The CDR3 sequence is CASSRRADTQYF. In DNA, the CDR3 is TGTGCCAGCAGCCGAAGAGCAGATACGCAGTATTTT.

This clonotype appeared many times. This sequence joins TRBV20-1 and TRBJ2-7; no definite D call. Germline V CDR1 and CDR2: DFQATT, SNEGSKA (reference sequence). The CDR3 loop spans 9 amino acids. The ends were cut back, 6 bases at V and 4 bases at J, with 4 bases in the middle. Here the CDR3 reads CSAGYEQYF. The CDR3 DNA is TGCAGTGCCGGGTACGAGCAGTACTTC.

This clonotype was picked up many times. The rearrangement uses TRBV5-1 and TRBJ2-4; TRBD1 is a possible D gene (5 bases). Per the germline V gene, CDR1 is SGHRS and CDR2 is YFSETQ. This CDR3 is built from 12 residues. Trimming pared 4 bases from V and 9 bases from J, leaving 11 bases between. CDR3 loop: CASSPTQGIQYF. CDR3 bases: TGCGCCAGCAGCCCAACCCAGGGCATTCAGTACTTC.